The following is a T cell receptor (beta chain) sequence with its context. What antigen it recognizes has not been identified. Base qualities are not provided; no much larger clone lies one nucleotide away. To prepare the library, the immunoSEQ multiplex PCR assay was applied. The source is immuneACCESS, and TCRdb retained only in-frame sequences with V and J called. Part of the clones is not carried over; for the studies checked, unresolved V genes explain less than half of this, and the remainder is unexplained. For this sample the table gives around 68,000 clones, of which 83% were detected only once. The ten largest clones capture around a sixth of the sample. The germline V gene (reference sequence) yields LNHDA for CDR1 and SQIVND for CDR2. V and J lose 3 bases and 0 bases, and a span of 10 bases separates them. CDR3 length: 15 amino acids, cysteine to phenylalanine. Just the 45-base CDR3 DNA is kept, in frame starting at base 1.

The data were obtained in a study of control samples from healthy donors and cancer patients (dated by TCRdb to between 2020 and 2021). The receptor chain draws on TRBV19 and TRBJ2-3, with the D call perhaps TRBD1 or TRBD2, as 5 bases match in each case. The clonotype was recovered from a man between 60 and 75 years old in good health. Input material: blood. The sequenced DNA: TGTGCCAGTAGTATTGGGGCGGGTAGCACAGATACGCAGTATTTT. The resulting protein is CASSIGAGSTDTQYF.